This T cell receptor (beta chain) stems from a study of Ad26.COV2.S vaccination and SARS-CoV-2 variants. The study, taken as a whole, reports: Vaccinated and placebo-treated recipients had similar non-spike TCR breadth. Vaccinated individuals (as opposed to placebo recipients) had higher spike-specific TCR breadth. Substantial breadth was reported for post-vaccination spike-specific CD8+ and CD4+ T cells.

In the case of this clone: Its antigen remains unidentified.

Sample treatment: around 19 received Ad26.COV2.S at low or high dose, single or two shots; several received placebo; per-sample allocation not given. Sample collection was performed on day 63 after the first vaccine or placebo injection. The germline CDR1 and CDR2 sequences are SGHTA and FQGNSA. Trimming shortened V by 5 bases and J by 1 base, and 17 bases separated the two germline ends. The CDR3 is 16 residues long. Only in-frame clones appear in the TCRdb table, and some are missing; sequencing was by immunoSEQ multiplex PCR. This table has approximately 480,000 clones, around nine tenths appearing once.

The sequence was obtained from a person between 18 and 60 years old who received the Ad26.COV2.S COVID-19 vaccine or a placebo. The chain employs TRBV7-2 and TRBJ2-5, with a weak D call TRBD1 (6 bases). The starting material was peripheral blood, obtained in a trial of Ad26.COV2.S vaccine versus placebo. The CDR3: CASSEYGTIPQETQYF. The CDR3 DNA reads as TGTGCCAGCAGCGAATATGGGACAATTCCCCAAGAGACCCAGTACTTC.